Presented here are 28 T cell receptor beta chains from one specimen sequenced in a study of OX40 agonist ivuxolimab in advanced cancers. The assay was immunoSEQ multiplex PCR, and TCRdb's table has in-frame clones only and misses some. The profile shows about 48,000 clones, 80% to 90% of them singletons. The source material was CD4+ or CD8+ T cells sorted from blood, sampled in a trial of the OX40 agonist ivuxolimab. The receptors originated from an adult with an advanced solid tumor such as melanoma, head and neck, liver or kidney cancer.

The chain uses TRBV4-1 and TRBJ1-2; D is undetermined. The ends were cut back, 0 bases at V and 5 bases at J, with 13 bases in the middle. Germline CDR1 is MGHRA and CDR2 is YSYEKL. The CDR3 totals 15 residues. The CDR3: CASSQDWGNVYGYTF. CDR3 DNA sequence: TGCGCCAGCAGCCAAGATTGGGGTAATGTTTATGGCTACACCTTC.

The genes are TRBV27 and TRBJ1-1, with TRBD1 as a possible D gene (5 bases). The CDR3 has 14 residues. Trimming took off 7 bases at V and 4 bases at J, with 16 bases between the two ends. Germline V lookup: CDR1 MNHEY, CDR2 SMNVEV (reference sequence). The DNA for the CDR3 is TGTGCCAGCAAGGTTGGCGGGGGGAGCACTGAAGCTTTCTTT. Its protein product is CASKVGGGSTEAFF.

The DNA for the CDR3 is TGTGCCAGCAGTCCGAGGGGGTACAATGAGCAGTTCTTC. Protein sequence: CASSPRGYNEQFF. J is TRBJ2-1 and V is TRBV27, with D maybe TRBD1 (6 bases). The CDR3 is 13 amino acids. Germline CDR1 reads MNHEY; CDR2 reads SMNVEV (reference sequence). The V gene lost 5 bases and the J gene lost 4 bases, with 9 bases spanning the gap.

This chain joins TRBV28 and TRBJ2-5, with 10 bases lining up with TRBD1. The V gene's germline CDR1 is MDHEN and CDR2 SYDVKM. This CDR3 has 14 amino acids. Trimming removed 4 bases from V and 5 bases from J; junction bases left unmatched: 4. DNA for the CDR3: TGTGCCAGCAGTTCGGGACAGGGGTCCGAGACCCAGTACTTC. Amino acid sequence: CASSSGQGSETQYF.

The rearrangement uses TRBV6-5 and TRBJ1-1; D may be TRBD1 (5 bases). V shed 1 base and J shed 0 bases, with 9 bases lying between them. CDR3 length: 15 residues. Germline V gene data show CDR1 as MNHEY and CDR2 as SVGAGI. CDR3 sequence (DNA): TGTGCCAGCAGTTACTTACGGGGCTTGAACACTGAAGCTTTCTTT. Translation: CASSYLRGLNTEAFF.

This CDR3 reads CASSTWTGGATNEKLFF. For the CDR3, the DNA is TGTGCCAGTAGTACCTGGACAGGGGGAGCAACTAATGAAAAACTGTTTTTT. The chain has TRBV19 and TRBJ1-4, with 10 bases identical to TRBD1. The V segment lost 4 bases and the J segment 0 bases; nucleotides outside the gene matches: 5. The CDR3 consists of 17 residues. The germline V gene has CDR1 LNHDA and CDR2 SQIVND (reference sequence).

The chain uses TRBV13 and TRBJ2-1; 9 bases agree with TRBD1. The CDR3 has 15 residues. V was clipped by 3 bases and J by 4 bases; unmatched bases: 4. Per germline, CDR1 PRHDT and CDR2 FYEKMQ (reference sequence). CDR3 sequence reads: CASSLTGQGYNEQFF. The CDR3 nucleotides are TGTGCCAGCAGCTTGACGGGACAGGGTTACAATGAGCAGTTCTTC.

In this sample, this clone turned up once. The chain recombines TRBV6-4 with TRBJ2-2, with D possibly matching TRBD1 (6 bases). This CDR3 is built from 14 residues. Germline-derived CDR1 and CDR2 are MRHNA and SNTAGT. Trimming took 8 bases from V and 5 from J, leaving 15 bases between them. As DNA, the CDR3 is TGTGCCAGCGGGCCAGGACAGTCTACCGGGGAGCTGTTTTTT. Translated: CASGPGQSTGELFF.

This clone was picked up one time. This chain links TRBV21-1 with TRBJ2-3; TRBD2 is taken as the D call from the table, unchecked against the DNA. TRBV21-1 is termed a pseudogene. The CDR3 totals 16 residues. CDR3 nucleotides: TGTGCCAGCAGCATCCTGGGACTAGAGTCGTCAGATACGCAGTATTTT. Residues: CASSILGLESSDTQYF.

The chain carries TRBV4-1 and TRBJ2-1; 13 nucleotides agree with TRBD2. The CDR3 contains 17 residues. Germline CDR1 and CDR2: MGHRA and YSYEKL. Trimming at V came to 7 bases and at J to 4 bases, leaving 10 bases not matched to a gene. Here the CDR3 reads CASNGLAGANSYNEQFF. The CDR3 DNA reads as TGCGCCAGCAATGGACTAGCGGGGGCAAATAGTTACAATGAGCAGTTCTTC.

This chain uses TRBV19 with TRBJ2-5, with 13 bases fitting TRBD2. The trim removed 5 bases at V and 9 bases at J, leaving 9 bases unmatched. This CDR3 comprises 15 residues. Germline V gene sequence: CDR1 LNHDA, CDR2 SQIVND (reference sequence). For the CDR3, the DNA is TGTGCCAGTAGTCTATCGACTAGCGGGGGGAGATCCCAGTACTTC. Amino acid sequence: CASSLSTSGGRSQYF.

J is TRBJ1-5 and V is TRBV4-1; a possible D gene is TRBD1 (5 bases). The CDR3 consists of 14 residues. Germline loops: CDR1 MGHRA, CDR2 YSYEKL. Trimming pared 1 base from V and 6 bases from J, leaving 10 bases between. CDR3 bases: TGCGCCAGCAGCCAAGGAAGGGGAGGTCAGCCCCAGCATTTT. Translating it yields CASSQGRGGQPQHF.

The chain recombines TRBV27 with TRBJ2-3, with 10 nucleotides matching TRBD1. CDR3 length: 15 amino acids. Trimming removed 4 bases from V and 4 bases from J; junction bases left unmatched: 5. CDR1 and CDR2 (germline): MNHEY, SMNVEV (reference sequence). The CDR3 reads CASSSPGQGPDTQYF. The CDR3 coding sequence is TGTGCCAGCAGTTCTCCGGGACAGGGGCCAGATACGCAGTATTTT.

The chain carries TRBV7-8 and TRBJ2-7; perhaps TRBD1 as D (8 bases). This CDR3 contains 15 residues. The V end was cut by 5 bases, the J end by 3 bases, with 17 bases between. Germline V lookup: CDR1 SGHVS, CDR2 FQNEAQ. CDR3 DNA: TGTGCCAGCAGCACCGGACAGGGAGGGATCTACGAGCAGTACTTC. Its translation: CASSTGQGGIYEQYF.

The V call is TRBV20-1, the J call TRBJ1-2; D unresolved. The CDR3 is made up of 11 amino acids. V was shortened by 4 bases and J by 1 base, with 4 bases between the two germline ends. CDR1 is DFQATT and CDR2 is SNEGSKA in the germline V gene (reference sequence). The CDR3 DNA reads as TGCAGTGCTAATTATAACTATGGCTACACCTTC. Amino acid sequence: CSANYNYGYTF.

This chain joins TRBV11-2 and TRBJ1-3, with a weak D call TRBD1 (5 bases). The CDR3 runs to 16 residues. V lost 5 bases and J 0 bases, leaving 14 bases between the germline ends. Germline V gene lookup returns CDR1 SGHAT and CDR2 FQNNGV. The CDR3, as DNA: TGTGCCAGCAGCCCCCGGGGGGGTTCCTCTGGAAACACCATATATTTT. This translates into CASSPRGGSSGNTIYF. Supplemented by reference TRBV11-2 and TRBJ1-3, the full variable domain reads EAGVAQSPRYKIIEKRQSVAFWCNPISGHATLYWYQQILGQGPKLLIQFQNNGVVDDSQLPKDRFSAERLKGVDSTLKIQPAKLEDSAVYLCASSPRGGSSGNTIYFGEGSWLTVV.

Only a few counts were recorded for this clone. The chain couples TRBV27 to TRBJ1-4, with unresolved D. The germline V and J ends were trimmed by 2 bases and 3 bases, with 7 bases remaining between them. Germline V gene sequence: CDR1 MNHEY, CDR2 SMNVEV (reference sequence). The CDR3 contains 14 residues. CDR3 residues: CASSLGLPNEKLFF. CDR3 nucleotide sequence: TGTGCCAGCAGTTTAGGACTTCCTAATGAAAAACTGTTTTTT.

The rearrangement uses TRBV9 and TRBJ2-1; no firm D call. CDR3 length equals 13 residues. V was shortened by 0 bases and J by 6 bases, with 7 bases between the two germline ends. The V gene's germline CDR1 is SGDLS and CDR2 YYNGEE. As DNA, the CDR3 is TGTGCCAGCAGCGTAGTGGTTGGCAATGAGCAGTTCTTC. Translated, it gives CASSVVVGNEQFF.

This chain connects TRBV6-1 to TRBJ1-5; no clear D. This CDR3 spans 15 amino acids. Trimming left V 0 bases short and J 0 bases short, with 6 bases between. The germline gives CDR1 MNHNS, CDR2 SASEGT. The CDR3 region is CASSEAILSNQPQHF. CDR3 nucleotide sequence: TGTGCCAGCAGTGAAGCCATACTTAGCAATCAGCCCCAGCATTTT.

The chain uses TRBV6-5 and TRBJ1-1; unclear D gene. CDR1 is MNHEY, CDR2 SVGAGI, per germline. The V end lost 5 bases, the J end lost 5 bases, and 12 bases lay between the germline ends. The CDR3 contains 13 residues. Here the CDR3 reads CASSISSGTEAFF. CDR3 sequence (DNA): TGTGCCAGCAGTATTTCTTCGGGGACTGAAGCTTTCTTT.

V and J are TRBV19 and TRBJ1-5, with 8 bases aligning to TRBD1. CDR1 and CDR2 from the germline V gene are LNHDA and SQIVND (reference sequence). Trimming cost V 5 bases and J 3 bases; bases outside gene matches: 6. The CDR3 sequence is 15 residues long. The CDR3 DNA is TGTGCCAGTAGTCTCGGGACAGGATACAATCAGCCCCAGCATTTT. It codes for CASSLGTGYNQPQHF.

Written as DNA, the CDR3 is TGTGCCAGCACCAGGACAGGGAGTCTTCTAGATACGCAGTATTTT. It codes for CASTRTGSLLDTQYF. The chain has TRBV9 and TRBJ2-3, with 8 bases matching TRBD1. Per germline, CDR1 SGDLS and CDR2 YYNGEE. The CDR3 runs to 15 residues. Germline trimming cut 6 bases from V and 5 bases from J; bases unmatched to any gene: 11.

The chain's CDR3 is CASSYSGGREQFF. CDR3 coding DNA: TGTGCCAGCAGTTACTCAGGAGGGAGGGAGCAGTTCTTC. The rearrangement uses TRBV6-5 and TRBJ2-1; TRBD2 is a possible D gene (6 bases). Germline values: CDR1 MNHEY, CDR2 SVGAGI. Between the trimmed V and J ends, which lost 0 bases and 10 bases, there was a span of 10 bases. This CDR3 is built from 13 residues.

This chain connects TRBV4-1 to TRBJ2-1; no definite D call. Germline V gene data show CDR1 as MGHRA and CDR2 as YSYEKL. The germline V and J ends were trimmed by 4 bases and 7 bases, with 5 bases remaining between them. This CDR3 comprises 11 residues. The CDR3 loop is CASSLANEQFF. The CDR3 nucleotides read TGCGCCAGCAGCCTAGCTAATGAGCAGTTCTTC.

This rearrangement joins TRBV14 to TRBJ2-7; D gene ambiguous. This CDR3 region has 13 residues. The germline gives CDR1 SGHDN, CDR2 FVKESK. V was shortened by 9 bases and J by 0 bases, with 12 bases between the two germline ends. The CDR3: CASSRAISYEQYF. The CDR3 coding sequence is TGTGCCAGTTCCCGGGCAATCTCCTACGAGCAGTACTTC.

The chain joins TRBV15 to TRBJ2-7; D unclear. This CDR3 is 13 amino acids long. Germline assignment: CDR1 LNHNV and CDR2 YYDKDF (reference sequence). The V and J ends lost 1 base and 9 bases respectively, with 13 bases between them. This chain's CDR3 is CATSRVTERLQYF. The CDR3 coding sequence is TGTGCCACCAGCAGAGTAACTGAGCGTCTGCAGTACTTC.

The chain recombines TRBV19 with TRBJ2-1; 8 nucleotides match TRBD1. V was clipped by 5 bases and J by 4 bases; unmatched bases: 7. Germline V gives CDR1 LNHDA, CDR2 SQIVND (reference sequence). The CDR3 runs 15 residues. The CDR3 DNA is TGTGCCAGTAGTCTAGGGACAGGACGGTACAATGAGCAGTTCTTC. As protein: CASSLGTGRYNEQFF.

The chain uses TRBV5-8 and TRBJ2-5, with 9 bases aligning to TRBD1. V was clipped by 4 bases and J by 5 bases; unmatched bases: 6. The germline CDR1 and CDR2 sequences are SGHTS and YDEGEE. The CDR3 contains 14 residues. CDR3 nucleotide sequence: TGTGCCAGCAGCCGGACAGGGGTGTGGGAGACCCAGTACTTC. Residues: CASSRTGVWETQYF.